These 3 T cell receptor beta chains were all obtained from the same sample, sequenced in a study of shared clonotypes between healthy human individuals (TCRdb year 2020). The library relied on the immunoSEQ multiplex PCR assay. TCRdb took over this immuneACCESS table, retaining in-frame rearrangements with V and J assigned. Such tables are incomplete; in checked studies, under half of the missing clones stem from an unresolved V gene, and the remainder is unexplained. This sample has more than 2,000,000 clones in its table, and 93% of those were observed once. The leading ten clones occupy about 0.39% of the sample. Sequenced material: naive CD4+ T cells from PBMCs. The cell subset or site label, as the study defines it: CD45RA+ positively selected. Receptors originate from a man aged 18 to 29 in good health. Some clones in this sample may be carry-over from other donors' samples.

V is TRBV7-2 and J is TRBJ2-7; D tentatively reads TRBD1 or TRBD2 (5 bases each). Germline V gene lookup returns CDR1 SGHTA and CDR2 FQGNSA. V lost 8 bases and J 2 bases, leaving 13 bases between the germline ends. The CDR3 consists of 13 residues. For the CDR3, the DNA is TGTGCCAGCCGCGACGTGGGGGCCTACGAGCAGTACTTC. Amino acid sequence: CASRDVGAYEQYF.

The chain couples TRBV7-2 to TRBJ1-1; D not resolved. The germline V and J ends were trimmed by 1 base and 4 bases, with 4 bases remaining between them. The germline V gene encodes CDR1 SGHTA and CDR2 FQGNSA. This CDR3 region has 12 residues. In nucleotides, the CDR3 is TGTGCCAGCAGCTTAGATTCCACTGAAGCTTTCTTT. It specifies CASSLDSTEAFF.

The rearrangement links TRBV9 to TRBJ2-1; 8 bases map to TRBD2. The germline gives CDR1 SGDLS, CDR2 YYNGEE. This CDR3 spans 15 amino acids. Losses at the gene ends were 5 bases for V and 8 bases for J; bases not matched to a gene: 12. CDR3 in amino acids: CASSPPGGPGDEQFF. DNA for the CDR3: TGTGCCAGCAGTCCGCCGGGAGGGCCGGGCGATGAGCAGTTCTTC. Full variable domain (outside the CDR3, taken from reference TRBV9 and TRBJ2-1): DSGVTQTPKHLITATGQRVTLRCSPRSGDLSVYWYQQSLDQGLQFLIQYYNGEERAKGNILERFSAQQFPDLHSELNLSSLELGDSALYFCASSPPGGPGDEQFFGPGTRLTVL.